This record covers a single T cell receptor (beta chain). The length of the CDR3 is 12 residues. CDR1 and CDR2 from the germline V gene are SNHLY and FYNNEI. This sample was taken from a study of cytomegalovirus exposure and HLA in healthy donors. The PCR was carried out with 60 Vbeta primers and 13 Jbeta primers. Only in-frame clones appear in the TCRdb table, and some are missing; sequencing was by immunoSEQ multiplex PCR. This sample has 170,000 or so clones, with 77% found just once. The sequencing input was PBMCs. This TCR derives from a young woman in good health and CMV-seropositive. The chain has TRBV2 and TRBJ1-4; D is unclear. CDR3 sequence (DNA): TGTGTGCAGCGGGATGTGTGGGAAAAACTGTTTTTT. Protein: CVQRDVWEKLFF. Full variable domain (missing parts from reference TRBV2 and TRBJ1-4): EPEVTQTPSHQVTQMGQEVILRCVPISNHLYFYWYRQILGQKVEFLVSFYNNEISEKSEIFDDQFSVERPDGSNFTLKIRSTKLEDSAMYFCVQRDVWEKLFFGSGTQLSVL.